This T cell receptor (delta chain) is drawn from a study of Vδ1+ human thymocytes. Alphabeta T cells were depleted, then CD3+ Vdelta1+ Vdelta2- thymocytes were FACS-sorted. Sequences come from RNA converted to cDNA by reverse transcription. CDR3 amplicons came from multiplex PCR with pooled V-gene forward and constant-region reverse primers. TCRdb re-called the multiplex PCR reads through CATT. The sample records 80,000 or so delta-chain clones, approximately 30% being singletons. As to this clone: What it binds is not known.

This CDR3 comprises 22 residues. Per the germline V gene, CDR1 is TVYSNPD and CDR2 is GDNSRS (reference sequence). The V segment lost 3 bases and the J segment 0 bases; nucleotides outside the gene matches: 25. Whole-study findings and limits: Many TRG clonotypes were shared between donors; TRD repertoires were essentially private. Thymic delta-chain repertoires held 15% to 20% Vdelta2 sequences and few Vdelta3, despite high sort purity. In the thymus, TRG and TRD repertoires looked highly polyclonal with Gaussian CDR3 lengths.

The source material was Vdelta1+ gamma-delta thymocytes from the thymus. Subset meaning: FACS-sorted CD3+ TCRalphabeta- TCRVdelta1+ TCRVdelta2- thymocytes. This rearrangement joins TRDV3 to TRDJ2, with 10 bases matching TRDD3. The origin of this receptor is a boy younger than two who had congenital heart surgery. DNA of the CDR3: TGTGCCTTGGGGTCCCTTCCTCCAGTGGTGGGGGATACTCGAACTTTGACAGCACAACTCTTCTTT. This codes for CALGSLPPVVGDTRTLTAQLFF. The full variable domain, rest sourced from reference TRDV3 and TRDJ2, is CDKVTQSSPDQTVASGSEVVLLCTYDTVYSNPDLFWYRIRPDYSFQFVFYGDNSRSEGADFTQGRFSVKHILTQKAFHLVISPVRTEDSATYYCALGSLPPVVGDTRTLTAQLFFGKGTQLIVEP.